A single sample gave rise to the 5 T cell receptor beta chains below, sequenced in a study of T cell repertoires in cytomegalovirus infection. No antigen is known for these receptors. TCRdb passed the reads through MiXCR, listing each CDR3 protein once. The data show some 560,000 distinct CDR3 sequences, around 40% seen once. Material: cultured PBMCs, obtained from culture after CMV antigen stimulation. The receptor set was obtained from a human donor in good health (CMV status not recorded). Some clones in this sample may be carry-over from other donors' samples.

The chain employs TRBV12-3 or TRBV12-4 and TRBJ2-3, with D hard to call. V lost 2 bases, J lost 1 base, and 10 bases lay in between. The CDR3 loop spans 15 amino acids. The CDR3 region is CASSLYLGRTDTQYF. In DNA, the CDR3 is TGTGCCAGCAGTTTATATCTGGGCCGCACAGATACGCAGTATTTT.

Written as DNA, the CDR3 is TGTGCCAGCAGTGAAGCGCTAAGCGGGGTAACCTACGAGCAGTACTTC. This translates into CASSEALSGVTYEQYF. The chain employs TRBV2 and TRBJ2-7, with TRBD2 matching 7 bases. This CDR3 is built from 16 residues. The germline CDR1 and CDR2 sequences are SNHLY and FYNNEI. V lost 0 bases to trimming and J lost 2 bases; unmatched junction nucleotides: 7.

This clonotype was detected many times. The V and J genes are TRBV7-2 and TRBJ2-7; TRBD2 agrees at 13 bases. CDR3 length equals 15 residues. Germline-derived CDR1 and CDR2 are SGHTA and FQGNSA. Trimming cost V 5 bases and J 3 bases; bases outside gene matches: 4. The CDR3 loop is CASSRTSGGIYEQYF. The CDR3 DNA reads TGTGCCAGCAGCCGGACTAGCGGGGGCATCTACGAGCAGTACTTC.

In this sample, this clonotype turned up a few times. The chain is built from TRBV7-6 and TRBJ2-5; TRBD2 matches 8 bases. Unmatched junction bases numbered 5, after V lost 5 bases and J lost 0 bases. Germline V CDR1 and CDR2: SGHVS, FNYEAQ. The CDR3 has 15 residues. In DNA form, the CDR3 reads TGTGCCAGCAGCCCTACTAGCGGTAACCAAGAGACCCAGTACTTC. Translating gives CASSPTSGNQETQYF.

This clonotype was picked up a small number of times. The rearrangement links TRBV27 to TRBJ1-2; no definite D call. V was pared by 3 bases and J by 7 bases, with 12 bases between. In germline, CDR1 is MNHEY, CDR2 SMNVEV (reference sequence). The CDR3 extends over 13 amino acids. In DNA, the CDR3 is TGTGCCAGCAGTTTCAAGGGATCCGGTGGCTACACCTTC. Amino acid sequence: CASSFKGSGGYTF.